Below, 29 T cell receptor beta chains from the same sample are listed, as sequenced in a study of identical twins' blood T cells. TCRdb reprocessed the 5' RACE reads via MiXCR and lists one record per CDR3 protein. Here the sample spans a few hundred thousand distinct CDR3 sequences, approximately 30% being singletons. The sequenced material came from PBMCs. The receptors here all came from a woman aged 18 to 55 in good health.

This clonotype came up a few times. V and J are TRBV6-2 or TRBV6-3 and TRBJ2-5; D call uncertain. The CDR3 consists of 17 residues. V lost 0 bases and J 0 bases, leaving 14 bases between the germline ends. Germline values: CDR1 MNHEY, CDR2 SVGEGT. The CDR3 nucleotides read TGTGCCAGCAGTTACTCGAGGAGACACCCGTACCAAGAGACCCAGTACTTC. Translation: CASSYSRRHPYQETQYF.

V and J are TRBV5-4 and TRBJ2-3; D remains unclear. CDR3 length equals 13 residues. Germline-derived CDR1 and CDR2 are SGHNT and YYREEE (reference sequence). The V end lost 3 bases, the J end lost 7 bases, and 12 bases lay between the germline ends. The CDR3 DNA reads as TGTGCCAGCAGCTACTCACAGATTTATACGCAGTATTTT. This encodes CASSYSQIYTQYF.

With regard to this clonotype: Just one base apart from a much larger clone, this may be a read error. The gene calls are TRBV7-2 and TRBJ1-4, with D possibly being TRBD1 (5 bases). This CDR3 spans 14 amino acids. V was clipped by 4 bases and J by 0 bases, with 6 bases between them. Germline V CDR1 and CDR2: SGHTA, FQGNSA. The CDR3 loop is CASSSGSTNEKLFF. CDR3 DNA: TGTGCCAGCAGCTCAGGGTCAACTAATGAAAAACTGTTTTTT.

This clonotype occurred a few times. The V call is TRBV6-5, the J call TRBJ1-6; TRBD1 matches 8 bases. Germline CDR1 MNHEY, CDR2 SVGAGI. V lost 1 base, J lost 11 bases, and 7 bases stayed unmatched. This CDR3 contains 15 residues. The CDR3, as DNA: TGTGCCAGCAGTTACTACGGACAGGGAGGACCACCCCTCCACTTT. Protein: CASSYYGQGGPPLHF.

The CDR3 protein is CSARAGFGQPQHF. The DNA of the CDR3 is TGCAGTGCTAGAGCAGGGTTTGGCCAGCCCCAGCATTTT. The genes are TRBV20-1 and TRBJ1-5; perhaps TRBD1 as D (5 bases). Germline-derived CDR1 and CDR2 are DFQATT and SNEGSKA (reference sequence). The V end was cut by 1 base, the J end by 7 bases, with 11 bases between. CDR3 size: 13 residues.

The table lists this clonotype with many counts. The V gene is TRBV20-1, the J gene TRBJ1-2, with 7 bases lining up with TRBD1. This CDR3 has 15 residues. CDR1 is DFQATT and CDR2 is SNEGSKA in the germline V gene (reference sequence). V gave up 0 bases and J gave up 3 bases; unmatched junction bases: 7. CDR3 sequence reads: CSARDRRGQYYGYTF. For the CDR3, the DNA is TGCAGTGCTAGAGATCGGAGGGGGCAATACTATGGCTACACCTTC.

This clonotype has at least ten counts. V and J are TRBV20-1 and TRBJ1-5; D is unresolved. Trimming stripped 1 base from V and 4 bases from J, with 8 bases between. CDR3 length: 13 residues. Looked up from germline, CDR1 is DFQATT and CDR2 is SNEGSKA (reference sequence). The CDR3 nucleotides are TGCAGTGCTAGAGCTGACCGGAATCAGCCCCAGCATTTT. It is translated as CSARADRNQPQHF.

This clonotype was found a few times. CDR3 sequence: CASSRNHENTEAFF. Here the CDR3 DNA reads TGTGCCAGCAGCCGAAATCACGAGAACACTGAAGCTTTCTTT. The chain carries TRBV11-2 and TRBJ1-1; no reliable D call. Germline V gives CDR1 SGHAT, CDR2 FQNNGV. V dropped 5 bases and J dropped 1 base, with 11 bases sitting between them. The CDR3 totals 14 residues.

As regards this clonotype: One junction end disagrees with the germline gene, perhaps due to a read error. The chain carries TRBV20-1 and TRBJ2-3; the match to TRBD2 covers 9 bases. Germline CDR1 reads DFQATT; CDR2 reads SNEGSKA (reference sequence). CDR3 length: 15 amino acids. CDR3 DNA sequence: TGCAGTGCTAGAGATGTGCGGGAGGGCACAGATGCGCAGTATTTT. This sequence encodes CSARDVREGTDAQYF.

The CDR3 protein is CSARTGAPGNTIYF. The DNA for the CDR3 is TGCAGTGCGCGGACAGGGGCTCCGGGAAACACCATATATTTT. The V call is TRBV20-1, the J call TRBJ1-3; 9 bases are shared with TRBD1. From germline, CDR1 is DFQATT and CDR2 SNEGSKA (reference sequence). V trimming: 6 bases; J trimming: 4 bases; junction bases outside the gene matches: 7. The CDR3 contains 14 residues.

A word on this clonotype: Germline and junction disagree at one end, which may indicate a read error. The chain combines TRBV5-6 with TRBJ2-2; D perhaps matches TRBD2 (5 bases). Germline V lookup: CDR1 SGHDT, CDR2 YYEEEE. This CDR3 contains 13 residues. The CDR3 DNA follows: TGTGCCAGCAGCTTGGTAGGGCCCGGGGAGCTGCTTTTT. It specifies CASSLVGPGELLF.

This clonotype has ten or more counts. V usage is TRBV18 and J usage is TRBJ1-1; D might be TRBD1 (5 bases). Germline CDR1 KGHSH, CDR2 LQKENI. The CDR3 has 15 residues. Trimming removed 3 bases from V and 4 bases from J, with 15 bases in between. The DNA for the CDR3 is TGTGCCAGCTCACCGCTATTCGGGCAGGGCACTGAAGCTTTCTTT. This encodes CASSPLFGQGTEAFF.

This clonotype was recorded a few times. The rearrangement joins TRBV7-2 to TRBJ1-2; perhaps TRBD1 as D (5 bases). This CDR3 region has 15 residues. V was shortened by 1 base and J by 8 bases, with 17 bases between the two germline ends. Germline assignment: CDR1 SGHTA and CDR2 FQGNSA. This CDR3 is CASSLVQRQGYGYTF. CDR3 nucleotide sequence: TGTGCCAGCAGCTTAGTCCAGAGGCAGGGCTACGGCTACACCTTC.

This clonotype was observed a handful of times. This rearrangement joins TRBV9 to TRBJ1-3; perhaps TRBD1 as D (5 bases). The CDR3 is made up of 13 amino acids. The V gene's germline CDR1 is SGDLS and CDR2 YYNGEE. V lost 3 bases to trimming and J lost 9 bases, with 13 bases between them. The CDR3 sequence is CASSGPGPSTIYF. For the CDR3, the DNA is TGTGCCAGCAGCGGACCGGGACCCTCCACCATATATTTT.

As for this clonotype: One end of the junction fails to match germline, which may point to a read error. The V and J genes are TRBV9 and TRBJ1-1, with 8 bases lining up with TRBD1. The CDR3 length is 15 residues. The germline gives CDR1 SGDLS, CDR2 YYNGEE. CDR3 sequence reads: CACSVSGQGGTEAFF. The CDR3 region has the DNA TGTGCCTGCAGCGTATCCGGACAGGGTGGAACTGAAGCTTTCTTT.

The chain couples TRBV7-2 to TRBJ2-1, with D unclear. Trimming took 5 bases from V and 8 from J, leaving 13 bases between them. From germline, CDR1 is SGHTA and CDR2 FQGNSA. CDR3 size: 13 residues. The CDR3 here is CASSQLGVDEQFF. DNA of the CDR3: TGTGCCAGCAGCCAACTCGGAGTGGATGAGCAGTTCTTC.

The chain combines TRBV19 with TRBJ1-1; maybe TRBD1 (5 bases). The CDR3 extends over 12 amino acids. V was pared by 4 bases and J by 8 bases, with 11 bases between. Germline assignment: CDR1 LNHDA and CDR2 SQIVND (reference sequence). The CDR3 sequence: CASSNGAGEAFF. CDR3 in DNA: TGTGCCAGTAGTAATGGGGCCGGCGAAGCTTTCTTT.

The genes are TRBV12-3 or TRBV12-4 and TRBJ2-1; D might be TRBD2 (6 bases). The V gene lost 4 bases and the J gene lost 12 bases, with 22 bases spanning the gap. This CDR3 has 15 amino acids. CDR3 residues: CASSSIAGGFYGQFF. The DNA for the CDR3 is TGTGCCAGCAGTTCTATCGCTGGGGGGTTTTATGGGCAGTTCTTC.

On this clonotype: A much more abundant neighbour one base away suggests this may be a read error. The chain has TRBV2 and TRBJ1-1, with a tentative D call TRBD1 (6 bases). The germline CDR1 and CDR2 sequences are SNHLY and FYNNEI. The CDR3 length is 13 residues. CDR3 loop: CASSESGGQKALF. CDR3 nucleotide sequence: TGTGCCAGCAGTGAATCAGGAGGACAGAAGGCTCTCTTT.

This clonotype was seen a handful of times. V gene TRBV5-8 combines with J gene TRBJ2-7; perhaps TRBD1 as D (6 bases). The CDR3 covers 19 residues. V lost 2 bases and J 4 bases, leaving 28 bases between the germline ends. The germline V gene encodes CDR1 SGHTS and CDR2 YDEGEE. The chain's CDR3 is CASSFGAGESPRSRYEQYF. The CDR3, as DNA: TGTGCCAGCAGCTTTGGGGCAGGGGAATCTCCCCGGTCTAGATACGAGCAGTACTTC.

In DNA form, the CDR3 reads TGTGCCAGCAGCGATACTGGACAGGGCGGGGCCGGGGAGCTGTTTTTT. The encoded protein is CASSDTGQGGAGELFF. The rearrangement uses TRBV5-6 and TRBJ2-2; 8 nucleotides align to TRBD1. CDR1 is SGHDT and CDR2 is YYEEEE in the germline V gene. The ends lost 4 bases at V and 6 bases at J; junction bases unmatched: 11. There are 16 residues in the CDR3.

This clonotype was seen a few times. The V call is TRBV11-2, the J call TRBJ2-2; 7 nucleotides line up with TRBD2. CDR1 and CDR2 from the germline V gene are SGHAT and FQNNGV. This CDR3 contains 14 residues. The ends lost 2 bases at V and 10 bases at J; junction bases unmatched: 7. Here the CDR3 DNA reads TGTGCCAGCAGCTTACTCGGGGAGGGCGAGGAGCTGTTTTTT. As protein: CASSLLGEGEELFF.

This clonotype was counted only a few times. CDR3 bases: TGTGCCAGCAGGGACAGGGCTTCTGAAAAACTGTTTTTT. This gives the protein CASRDRASEKLFF. The V gene is TRBV2, the J gene TRBJ1-4; 8 bases match TRBD1. With V trimmed by 6 bases and J by 7 bases, 4 bases remained unmatched. Germline CDR1 is SNHLY and CDR2 is FYNNEI. The CDR3 sequence is 13 residues long.

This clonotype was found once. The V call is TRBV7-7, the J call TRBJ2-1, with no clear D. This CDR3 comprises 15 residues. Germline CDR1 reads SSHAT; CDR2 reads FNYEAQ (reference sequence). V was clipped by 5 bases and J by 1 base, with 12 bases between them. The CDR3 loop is CASSPRVISYNEQFF. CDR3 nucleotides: TGTGCCAGCAGCCCCCGGGTCATTTCCTACAATGAGCAGTTCTTC.

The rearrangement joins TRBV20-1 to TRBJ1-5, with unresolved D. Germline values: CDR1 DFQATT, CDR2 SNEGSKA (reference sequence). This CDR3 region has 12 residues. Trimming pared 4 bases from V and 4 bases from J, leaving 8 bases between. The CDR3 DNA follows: TGCAGTGCTACGGGCGAAAATCAGCCCCAGCATTTT. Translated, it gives CSATGENQPQHF.

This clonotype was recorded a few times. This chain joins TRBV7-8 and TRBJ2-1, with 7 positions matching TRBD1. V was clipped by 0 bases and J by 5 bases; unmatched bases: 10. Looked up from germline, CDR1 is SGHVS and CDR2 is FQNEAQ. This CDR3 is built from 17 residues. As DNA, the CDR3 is TGTGCCAGCAGCTTAGCACGACAGGGCTTAGAGGACAATGAGCAGTTCTTC. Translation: CASSLARQGLEDNEQFF. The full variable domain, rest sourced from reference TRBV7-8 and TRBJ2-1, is GAGVSQSPRYKVAKRGQDVALRCDPISGHVSLFWYQQALGQGPEFLTYFQNEAQLDKSGLPSDRFFAERPEGSVSTLKIQRTQQEDSAVYLCASSLARQGLEDNEQFFGPGTRLTVL.

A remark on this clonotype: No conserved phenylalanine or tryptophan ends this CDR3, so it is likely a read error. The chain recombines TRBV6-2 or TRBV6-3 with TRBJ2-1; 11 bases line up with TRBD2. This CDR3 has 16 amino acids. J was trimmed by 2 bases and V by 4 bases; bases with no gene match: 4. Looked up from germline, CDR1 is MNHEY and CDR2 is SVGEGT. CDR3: CASSFTSGGAYNEQFL. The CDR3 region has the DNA TGTGCCAGCAGTTTTACTAGCGGGGGAGCCTACAATGAGCAGTTCCTC.

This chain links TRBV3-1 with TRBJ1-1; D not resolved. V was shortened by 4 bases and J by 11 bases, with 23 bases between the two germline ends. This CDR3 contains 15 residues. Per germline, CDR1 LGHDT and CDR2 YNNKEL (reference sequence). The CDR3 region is CASSPVSVGRRGAFF. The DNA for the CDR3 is TGTGCCAGCAGCCCGGTGTCGGTCGGACGGCGCGGGGCTTTCTTT.

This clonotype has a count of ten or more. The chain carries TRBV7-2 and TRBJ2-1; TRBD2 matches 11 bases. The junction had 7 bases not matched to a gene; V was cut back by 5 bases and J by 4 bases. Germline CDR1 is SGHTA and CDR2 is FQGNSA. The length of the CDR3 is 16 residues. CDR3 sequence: CASSPMLAGGYNEQFF. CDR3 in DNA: TGTGCCAGCAGCCCAATGCTAGCGGGAGGATACAATGAGCAGTTCTTC.